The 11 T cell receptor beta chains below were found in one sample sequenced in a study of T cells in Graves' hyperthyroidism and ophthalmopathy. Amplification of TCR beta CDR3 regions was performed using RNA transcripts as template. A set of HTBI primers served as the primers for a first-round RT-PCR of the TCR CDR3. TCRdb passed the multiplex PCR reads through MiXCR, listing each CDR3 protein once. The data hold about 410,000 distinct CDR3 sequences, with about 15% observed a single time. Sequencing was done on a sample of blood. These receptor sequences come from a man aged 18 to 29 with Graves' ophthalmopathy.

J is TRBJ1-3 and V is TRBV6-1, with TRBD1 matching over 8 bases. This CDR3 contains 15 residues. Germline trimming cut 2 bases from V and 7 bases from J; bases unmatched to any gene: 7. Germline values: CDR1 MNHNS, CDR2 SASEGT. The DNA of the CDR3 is TGTGCCAGCAGTGAAAGGGACAGGATTAGGAACACCATATATTTT. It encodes CASSERDRIRNTIYF.

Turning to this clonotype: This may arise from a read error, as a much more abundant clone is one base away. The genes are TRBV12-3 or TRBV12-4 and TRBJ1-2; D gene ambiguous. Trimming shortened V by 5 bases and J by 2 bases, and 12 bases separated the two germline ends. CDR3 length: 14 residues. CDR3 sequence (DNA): TGTGCCAGCAGTCCCCTCGACGACAACTATGGCTACACCTTC. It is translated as CASSPLDDNYGYTF.

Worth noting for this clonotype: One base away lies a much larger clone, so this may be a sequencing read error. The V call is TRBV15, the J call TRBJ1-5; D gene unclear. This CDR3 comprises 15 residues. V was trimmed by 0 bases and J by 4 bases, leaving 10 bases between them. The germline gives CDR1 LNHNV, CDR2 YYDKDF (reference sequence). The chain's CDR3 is CATSRDRAGNQPQHF. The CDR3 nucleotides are TGTGCCACCAGCAGAGATCGGGCAGGAAATCAGCCCCAGCATTTT.

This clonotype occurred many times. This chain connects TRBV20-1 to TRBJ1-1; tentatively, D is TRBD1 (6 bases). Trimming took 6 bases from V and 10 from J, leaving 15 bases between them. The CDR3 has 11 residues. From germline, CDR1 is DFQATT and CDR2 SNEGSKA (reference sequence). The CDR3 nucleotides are TGCAGTGCCAGTGCTGAACAGGGAGCTTTCTTT. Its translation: CSASAEQGAFF.

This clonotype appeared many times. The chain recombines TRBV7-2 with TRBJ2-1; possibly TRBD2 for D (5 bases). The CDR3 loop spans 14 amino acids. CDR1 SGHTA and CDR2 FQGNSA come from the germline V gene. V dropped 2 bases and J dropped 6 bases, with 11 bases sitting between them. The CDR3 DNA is TGTGCCAGCAGCTTAATCGGGATAGGCAATGAGCAGTTCTTC. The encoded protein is CASSLIGIGNEQFF.

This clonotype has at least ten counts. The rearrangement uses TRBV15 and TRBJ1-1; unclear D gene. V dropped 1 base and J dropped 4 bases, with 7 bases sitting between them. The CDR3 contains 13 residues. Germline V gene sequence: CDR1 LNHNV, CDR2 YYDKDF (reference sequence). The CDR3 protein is CATSRGVRTEAFF. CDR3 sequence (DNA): TGTGCCACCAGCAGAGGGGTGCGCACTGAAGCTTTCTTT.

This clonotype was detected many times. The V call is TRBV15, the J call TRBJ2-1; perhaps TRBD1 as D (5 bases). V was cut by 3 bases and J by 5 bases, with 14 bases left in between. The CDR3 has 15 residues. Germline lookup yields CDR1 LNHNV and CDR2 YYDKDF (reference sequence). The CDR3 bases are TGTGCCACCAGCAGGGGTAGAGACAGCAACAATGAGCAGTTCTTC. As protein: CATSRGRDSNNEQFF.

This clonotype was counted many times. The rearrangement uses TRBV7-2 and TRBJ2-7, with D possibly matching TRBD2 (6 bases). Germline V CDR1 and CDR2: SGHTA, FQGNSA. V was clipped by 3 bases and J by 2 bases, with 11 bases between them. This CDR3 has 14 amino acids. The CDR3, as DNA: TGTGCCAGCAGCTTTGGTGGACTACCCTACGAGCAGTACTTC. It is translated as CASSFGGLPYEQYF.

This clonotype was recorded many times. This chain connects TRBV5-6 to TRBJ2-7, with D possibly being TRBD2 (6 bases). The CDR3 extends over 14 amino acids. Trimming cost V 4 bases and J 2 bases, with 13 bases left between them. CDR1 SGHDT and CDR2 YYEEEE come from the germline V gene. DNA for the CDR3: TGTGCCAGCAGCCCCTGGGAGGAAACCTACGAGCAGTACTTC. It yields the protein CASSPWEETYEQYF.

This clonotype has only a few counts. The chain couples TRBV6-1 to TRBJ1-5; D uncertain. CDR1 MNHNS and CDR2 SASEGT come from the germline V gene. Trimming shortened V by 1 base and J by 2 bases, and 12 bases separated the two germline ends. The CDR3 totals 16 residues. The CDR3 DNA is TGTGCCAGCAGTGAAGAGGCGGCCCTAGGCAATCAGCCCCAGCATTTT. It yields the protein CASSEEAALGNQPQHF.

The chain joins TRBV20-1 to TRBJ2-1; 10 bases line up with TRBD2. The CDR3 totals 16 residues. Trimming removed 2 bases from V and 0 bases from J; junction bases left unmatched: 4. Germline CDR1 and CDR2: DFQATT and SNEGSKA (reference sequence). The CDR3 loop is CSARFSGRPSYNEQFF. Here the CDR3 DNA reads TGCAGTGCTAGATTTAGCGGGAGGCCCTCCTACAATGAGCAGTTCTTC.